The 15 T cell receptor beta chains presented below share a single source sample, sequenced in a study of OX40 agonist ivuxolimab in advanced cancers. Clones were read by immunoSEQ multiplex PCR, and TCRdb kept only the in-frame ones, dropping some. Of approximately 30,000 clones listed, roughly 79% are singletons. The sample was CD4+ or CD8+ T cells sorted from blood, taken in a trial of the OX40 agonist ivuxolimab. Every receptor here comes from an adult with an advanced solid tumor such as melanoma, head and neck, liver or kidney cancer.

The CDR3 is CAWTGGGGRSWNYGYTF. DNA for the CDR3: TGTGCCTGGACTGGGGGCGGCGGGCGGAGTTGGAACTATGGCTACACCTTC. The genes are TRBV30 and TRBJ1-2; a possible D gene is TRBD1 (6 bases). The CDR3 sequence is 17 residues long. Germline CDR1 GTSNPN, CDR2 SVGIG (reference sequence). With 4 bases removed from V and 2 bases from J, the gap between germline ends came to 23 bases.

Only one count was recorded for this clone. This sample includes further DNA sequences coding for the same CDR3. The chain combines TRBV11-3 with TRBJ2-6; no clear D gene. V lost 5 bases, J lost 5 bases, and 22 bases lay in between. Per the germline V gene, CDR1 is SGHNT and CDR2 is YENEEA. The CDR3 runs to 18 residues. Here the CDR3 DNA reads TGTGCCAGCAGCATCGATAAATCCCGACAAAGTCGGGCCAACGTCCTGACTTTC. This codes for CASSIDKSRQSRANVLTF. Variable domain in full (rest from reference TRBV11-3 and TRBJ2-6): EAGVVQSPRYKIIEKKQPVAFWCNPISGHNTLYWYLQNLGQGPELLIRYENEEAVDDSQLPKDRFSAERLKGVDSTLKIQPAELGDSAVYLCASSIDKSRQSRANVLTFGAGSRLTVL.

There are a few counts of this clone. The chain couples TRBV5-8 to TRBJ1-2, with D possibly TRBD1 on 6 matching bases. Germline CDR1 and CDR2: SGHTS and YDEGEE. V shed 0 bases and J shed 0 bases, with 12 bases lying between them. The CDR3 contains 16 residues. CDR3 sequence reads: CASSLVSHRANYGYTF. The CDR3 DNA reads TGTGCCAGCAGCTTGGTGTCGCACAGGGCTAACTATGGCTACACCTTC.

This clone appeared a few times. This chain links TRBV5-6 with TRBJ1-5, with 8 nucleotides matching TRBD1. The V gene's germline CDR1 is SGHDT and CDR2 YYEEEE. The CDR3 loop spans 15 amino acids. The V and J ends lost 0 bases and 5 bases, in that order; junction bases with no gene match: 4. CDR3 residues: CASSLGGRGHQPQHF. CDR3 DNA sequence: TGTGCCAGCAGCTTGGGAGGCAGGGGGCATCAGCCCCAGCATTTT.

The CDR3 loop reads CASSVEGGHTEAFF. CDR3 DNA: TGTGCCAGCAGCGTAGAGGGGGGGCACACTGAAGCTTTCTTT. The chain joins TRBV5-6 to TRBJ1-1; tentative D call: TRBD1 (6 bases). The V gene lost 4 bases and the J gene lost 3 bases, with 13 bases spanning the gap. Germline V lookup: CDR1 SGHDT, CDR2 YYEEEE. There are 14 residues in the CDR3.

This clone was recorded once. J is TRBJ1-4 and V is TRBV7-3; no clear D gene. The CDR3 length is 13 residues. Trimming left V 5 bases short and J 3 bases short, with 7 bases between. From germline, CDR1 is SGHTA and CDR2 FQGTGA. In nucleotides, the CDR3 is TGTGCCAGCAGCGTGAGCCCTAATGAAAAACTGTTTTTT. Amino acid sequence: CASSVSPNEKLFF.

Of note for this clone: At the DNA level, this CDR3 is encoded by other sequences in the same sample as well. This sequence joins TRBV7-8 and TRBJ1-5, with 10 bases that match TRBD1. Germline V gene lookup returns CDR1 SGHVS and CDR2 FQNEAQ. The CDR3 has 16 residues. Unmatched junction bases numbered 9, after V lost 4 bases and J lost 6 bases. The CDR3 region has the DNA TGTGCCAGCAGCTGGCCCCCGGGACAGGGGACTCAGCCCCAGCATTTT. It encodes CASSWPPGQGTQPQHF.

The chain combines TRBV6-6 with TRBJ2-2; the D is unclear. In germline, CDR1 is MNHNY, CDR2 SVGAGI (reference sequence). Trimming pared 5 bases from V and 6 bases from J, leaving 7 bases between. The CDR3 has 12 residues. CDR3 nucleotides: TGTGCCAGCAGTATTGGGTCCGGGGAGCTGTTTTTT. Residues: CASSIGSGELFF.

This clone came up a few times. The V call is TRBV6-5, the J call TRBJ2-3; 8 bases match TRBD2. Trimming at V came to 5 bases and at J to 5 bases, leaving 3 bases not matched to a gene. Per germline, CDR1 MNHEY and CDR2 SVGAGI. The CDR3 consists of 13 residues. CDR3 sequence: CASSQRELDTQYF. The CDR3 DNA sequence: TGTGCCAGCAGTCAGCGGGAGCTAGATACGCAGTATTTT.

J is TRBJ1-2 and V is TRBV6-4; 8 bases match TRBD1. This CDR3 spans 15 amino acids. V was pared by 5 bases and J by 2 bases, with 7 bases of the junction left unmatched. Looked up from germline, CDR1 is MRHNA and CDR2 is SNTAGT. The CDR3 loop is CASSYRGQGNYGYTF. Written as DNA, the CDR3 is TGTGCCAGCAGTTACCGAGGACAGGGAAACTATGGCTACACCTTC.

The CDR3 reads CASSQAWDGTYEQYF. The CDR3 bases are TGTGCCAGCAGCCAAGCCTGGGACGGAACCTACGAGCAGTACTTC. The chain recombines TRBV5-8 with TRBJ2-7, with D possibly called TRBD1 or TRBD2 (5 bases each). Between the trimmed V and J ends, which lost 4 bases and 2 bases, there was a span of 16 bases. This CDR3 contains 15 residues. Germline V gives CDR1 SGHTS, CDR2 YDEGEE.

This chain connects TRBV7-9 to TRBJ1-4; D may be TRBD1 (5 bases). Germline CDR1 SEHNR, CDR2 FQNEAQ (reference sequence). The CDR3 totals 15 residues. V dropped 5 bases and J dropped 6 bases, with 16 bases sitting between them. In nucleotides, the CDR3 is TGTGCCAGCAGCCCACTAATGGGGCGGGATGAAAAACTGTTTTTT. As protein: CASSPLMGRDEKLFF. The full variable domain, its missing parts supplied by reference TRBV7-9 and TRBJ1-4, is DTGVSQNPRHKITKRGQNVTFRCDPISEHNRLYWYRQTLGQGPEFLTYFQNEAQLEKSRLLSDRFSAERPKGSFSTLEIQRTEQGDSAMYLCASSPLMGRDEKLFFGSGTQLSVL.

This sequence joins TRBV29-1 and TRBJ1-2; D is unresolved. With 5 bases removed from V and 2 bases from J, the gap between germline ends came to 21 bases. There are 16 residues in the CDR3. Germline lookup yields CDR1 SQVTM and CDR2 ANQGSEA. CDR3 loop: CSVHHPTTARNYGYTF. For the CDR3, the DNA is TGCAGCGTTCACCACCCCACTACAGCGAGGAACTATGGCTACACCTTC.

The rearrangement joins TRBV5-1 to TRBJ2-3; 8 bases fit TRBD1. This CDR3 spans 15 amino acids. Germline V gene lookup returns CDR1 SGHRS and CDR2 YFSETQ. With 0 bases clipped from V and 1 base from J, the junction kept 1 base outside the gene matches. The CDR3 DNA is TGCGCCAGCAGCTTGGAGGGACAGGGCACAGATACGCAGTATTTT. It codes for CASSLEGQGTDTQYF.

V gene TRBV5-4 combines with J gene TRBJ1-1; no clear D gene. CDR1 is SGHNT and CDR2 is YYREEE in the germline V gene (reference sequence). The CDR3 consists of 13 residues. Trimming cost V 4 bases and J 3 bases, with 10 bases left between them. CDR3 region: CASSLREYTEAFF. Here the CDR3 DNA reads TGTGCCAGCAGCCTCCGGGAGTACACTGAAGCTTTCTTT. The entire variable domain, with the rest obtained from reference TRBV5-4 and TRBJ1-1, is as follows: ETGVTQSPTHLIKTRGQQVTLRCSSQSGHNTVSWYQQALGQGPQFIFQYYREEENGRGNFPPRFSGLQFPNYSSELNVNALELDDSALYLCASSLREYTEAFFGQGTRLTVV.